One sample yielded the 16 T cell receptor beta chains listed below, sequenced in a study of T cell responses to AZD1222 COVID-19 vaccine. Profiling relied on immunoSEQ multiplex PCR, and the TCRdb table lists in-frame clones only, not all of them. The sample has 86,000 or so clones, about 90% seen once. The specimen comprised peripheral blood, sampled on day 0 of MenACWY control vaccination. The receptor set was obtained from an adult in good health.

Comments on this clone: The germline gene is not matched at one end of the junction; a read error may be the cause. The chain combines TRBV30 with TRBJ1-3; tentatively, D is TRBD1 (5 bases). Germline values: CDR1 GTSNPN, CDR2 SVGIG (reference sequence). This CDR3 region has 11 residues. The chain's CDR3 is CGEGTGNTIYF. CDR3 DNA: TGCGGGGAGGGGACTGGAAACACCATATATTTT.

V and J are TRBV10-1 and TRBJ2-5, with TRBD2 matching 7 bases. This CDR3 spans 13 amino acids. V was clipped by 6 bases and J by 5 bases; unmatched bases: 6. From germline, CDR1 is WNHNN and CDR2 SYGVQD (reference sequence). CDR3 sequence reads: CASSQTSLETQYF. CDR3 sequence (DNA): TGCGCCAGCAGCCAGACTAGCCTGGAGACCCAGTACTTC.

This chain uses TRBV7-2 with TRBJ1-2; D possibly corresponds to TRBD1 (5 bases). Germline assignment: CDR1 SGHTA and CDR2 FQGNSA. Trimming stripped 1 base from V and 2 bases from J, with 8 bases between. The CDR3 covers 14 residues. This CDR3 reads CASSLEAGNYGYTF. The CDR3, as DNA: TGTGCCAGCAGCTTAGAGGCAGGGAACTATGGCTACACCTTC. The whole variable domain, remainder taken from reference TRBV7-2 and TRBJ1-2, is GAGVSQSPSNKVTEKGKDVELRCDPISGHTALYWYRQSLGQGLEFLIYFQGNSAPDKSGLPSDRFSAERTGGSVSTLTIQRTQQEDSAVYLCASSLEAGNYGYTFGSGTRLTVV.

V is TRBV4-1 and J is TRBJ2-2; either TRBD1 or TRBD2 may fit D (5 bases each). Germline CDR1 reads MGHRA; CDR2 reads YSYEKL. V was shortened by 11 bases and J by 1 base, with 11 bases between the two germline ends. CDR3 length equals 13 residues. The CDR3 sequence: CAARDLNTGELFF. CDR3 nucleotide sequence: TGCGCCGCCCGGGACCTGAACACCGGGGAGCTGTTTTTT.

The CDR3 nucleotides are TGTGCCAGCAGCCCAGTGGCGGGGAATACGCAGTATTTT. Translating gives CASSPVAGNTQYF. The rearrangement joins TRBV7-2 to TRBJ2-3, with D perhaps TRBD2 (6 bases). V dropped 5 bases and J dropped 7 bases, with 13 bases sitting between them. In germline, CDR1 is SGHTA, CDR2 FQGNSA. This CDR3 spans 13 amino acids. Based on the CDR3 plus reference TRBV7-2 and TRBJ2-3, the full variable domain is GAGVSQSPSNKVTEKGKDVELRCDPISGHTALYWYRQSLGQGLEFLIYFQGNSAPDKSGLPSDRFSAERTGGSVSTLTIQRTQQEDSAVYLCASSPVAGNTQYFGPGTRLTVL.

This chain uses TRBV27 with TRBJ2-1; TRBD1 agrees at 11 bases. CDR3 length: 15 amino acids. V gave up 4 bases and J gave up 7 bases; unmatched junction bases: 6. Germline V gene sequence: CDR1 MNHEY, CDR2 SMNVEV (reference sequence). The CDR3 spells CASSSGTGGVNEQFF. CDR3 coding DNA: TGTGCCAGCAGTTCCGGGACAGGGGGAGTAAATGAGCAGTTCTTC.

This chain joins TRBV15 and TRBJ2-7; TRBD1 agrees at 8 bases. Trimming at V came to 3 bases and at J to 4 bases, leaving 8 bases not matched to a gene. The CDR3 length is 15 residues. CDR1 and CDR2 from the germline V gene are LNHNV and YYDKDF (reference sequence). CDR3 sequence reads: CATSSDTGGSYEQYF. CDR3 nucleotides: TGTGCCACCAGCAGCGACACAGGGGGATCGTACGAGCAGTACTTC.

The chain links TRBV28 to TRBJ2-1, with 14 bases fitting TRBD2. The CDR3 is 17 amino acids. Germline V CDR1 and CDR2: MDHEN, SYDVKM. Trimming cost V 2 bases and J 9 bases; bases outside gene matches: 9. The CDR3: CASSLPLGTSGRGEQFF. The CDR3 DNA is TGTGCCAGCAGTTTACCTCTTGGGACTAGCGGGAGAGGTGAGCAGTTCTTC.

This rearrangement joins TRBV27 to TRBJ2-2; no clear D. Per germline, CDR1 MNHEY and CDR2 SMNVEV (reference sequence). CDR3 length: 14 amino acids. V was shortened by 1 base and J by 3 bases, with 6 bases between the two germline ends. The CDR3 is CASSLLPDTGELFF. CDR3 DNA: TGTGCCAGCAGTTTATTACCGGACACCGGGGAGCTGTTTTTT.

The rearrangement joins TRBV6-5 to TRBJ2-7; 8 bases are a match to TRBD1. With 6 bases clipped from V and 4 bases from J, the junction kept 5 bases outside the gene matches. Germline V gene lookup returns CDR1 MNHEY and CDR2 SVGAGI. The CDR3 loop spans 13 amino acids. CDR3 sequence (DNA): TGTGCCAGCAGACCCCAGGGGGCATACGAGCAGTACTTC. It is translated as CASRPQGAYEQYF.

V usage is TRBV6-6 and J usage is TRBJ2-6; 11 bases line up with TRBD1. The CDR3 covers 16 residues. Trimming cost V 7 bases and J 3 bases; bases outside gene matches: 5. CDR1 is MNHNY, CDR2 SVGAGI, per germline (reference sequence). CDR3 sequence reads: CASTLDRGRGANVLTF. In nucleotides, the CDR3 is TGTGCCAGCACTTTGGACAGGGGGCGTGGGGCCAACGTCCTGACTTTC.

The chain uses TRBV7-9 and TRBJ1-3; 7 bases match TRBD1. Germline V gene sequence: CDR1 SEHNR, CDR2 FQNEAQ (reference sequence). The CDR3 consists of 16 residues. J lost 4 bases, V lost 3 bases, and 9 bases had no gene match. CDR3: CASSFGRGLGGNTIYF. In DNA form, the CDR3 reads TGTGCCAGCAGCTTTGGGAGGGGGCTCGGAGGAAACACCATATATTTT.

The chain is built from TRBV24-1 and TRBJ1-1; D unclear. The CDR3 runs to 13 residues. Between the trimmed V and J ends, which lost 3 bases and 6 bases, there was a span of 10 bases. CDR1 KGHDR and CDR2 SFDVKD come from the germline V gene. The CDR3 protein is CATSDPRVPEAFF. In nucleotides, the CDR3 is TGTGCCACCAGTGATCCTAGGGTACCTGAAGCTTTCTTT.

The chain links TRBV4-1 to TRBJ1-5; no clear D. The germline V and J ends were trimmed by 8 bases and 0 bases, with 14 bases remaining between them. This CDR3 spans 15 amino acids. Germline assignment: CDR1 MGHRA and CDR2 YSYEKL. The CDR3 loop reads CASSLEFYSNQPQHF. The CDR3 bases are TGCGCCAGCTCCCTCGAATTTTATAGCAATCAGCCCCAGCATTTT.

The chain combines TRBV5-4 with TRBJ2-2; D possibly corresponds to TRBD2 (5 bases). This CDR3 has 13 residues. The germline V and J ends were trimmed by 3 bases and 8 bases, with 11 bases remaining between them. Per the germline V gene, CDR1 is SGHNT and CDR2 is YYREEE (reference sequence). The CDR3 DNA sequence: TGTGCCAGCAGCTCCCGGCTAGCTGGGGAGCTGTTTTTT. It codes for CASSSRLAGELFF.

V and J are TRBV28 and TRBJ1-1; D gene unclear. V lost 6 bases, J lost 1 base, and 12 bases lay in between. The CDR3 spans 14 residues. CDR1 and CDR2 (germline): MDHEN, SYDVKM. The CDR3 spells CASSPNGENTEAFF. CDR3 DNA sequence: TGTGCCAGCAGCCCAAACGGAGAGAACACTGAAGCTTTCTTT.